These 29 T cell receptor beta chains were all obtained from the same sample, sequenced in a study of T cell responses to AZD1222 COVID-19 vaccine. Sequencing was performed with immunoSEQ multiplex PCR; in TCRdb, only in-frame clones are kept and a portion is missing. The table shows tens of thousands of clones, with about nine tenths occurring only once. Sample: peripheral blood, taken on day 0 of AZD1222 vaccination. The origin of the receptors is an adult in good health.

This clone appeared a single time. V and J are TRBV6-5 and TRBJ1-5, with a tentative D call TRBD1 (5 bases). This CDR3 spans 15 amino acids. The V gene lost 6 bases and the J gene lost 2 bases, with 14 bases spanning the gap. Germline CDR1 MNHEY, CDR2 SVGAGI. The CDR3 sequence: CASRTAGAGNQPQHF. Here the CDR3 DNA reads TGTGCCAGCAGAACGGCCGGGGCGGGCAATCAGCCCCAGCATTTT.

The gene calls are TRBV3-1 (or the pseudogene TRBV3-2) and TRBJ2-5; 10 positions match TRBD2. J was trimmed by 1 base and V by 6 bases; bases with no gene match: 2. Per germline, CDR1 LGHDT and CDR2 YNNKEL (reference sequence). The CDR3 runs to 14 residues. CDR3 loop: CASSERGGQETQYF. CDR3 nucleotide sequence: TGTGCCAGCAGTGAGCGGGGGGGCCAAGAGACCCAGTACTTC.

CDR3 sequence: CSVEDQSRSYGYTF. The CDR3 nucleotides read TGCAGCGTTGAAGATCAGTCGCGGAGCTATGGCTACACCTTC. The gene calls are TRBV29-1 and TRBJ1-2; D gene uncertain. V lost 0 bases and J lost 4, with 12 bases in between. The CDR3 covers 14 residues. CDR1 and CDR2 (germline): SQVTM, ANQGSEA.

V gene TRBV6-1 combines with J gene TRBJ2-3; the D is unclear. V was shortened by 2 bases and J by 2 bases, with 5 bases between the two germline ends. Germline CDR1 reads MNHNS; CDR2 reads SASEGT. The CDR3 has 13 amino acids. CDR3 residues: CASSEHSTDTQYF. The CDR3 DNA is TGTGCCAGCAGTGAACATTCCACAGATACGCAGTATTTT.

The gene calls are TRBV10-3 and TRBJ2-1; 9 bases are a match to TRBD1. The CDR3 is 14 amino acids. V was clipped by 5 bases and J by 8 bases; unmatched bases: 7. CDR1 is ENHRY and CDR2 is SYGVKD in the germline V gene. The CDR3, as DNA: TGTGCCATCAGTACCGGGACAGGGAACGATGAGCAGTTCTTC. Translation gives CAISTGTGNDEQFF.

The CDR3 region is CASSVPGQITEAFF. For the CDR3, the DNA is TGCGCCAGCAGCGTTCCGGGACAAATCACTGAAGCTTTCTTT. The chain carries TRBV4-3 and TRBJ1-1; a possible D gene is TRBD1 (6 bases). Trimming left V 5 bases short and J 4 bases short, with 14 bases between. The CDR3 totals 14 residues. Germline assignment: CDR1 LGHNA and CDR2 YSLEER.

This sequence joins TRBV27 and TRBJ1-1, with 8 bases fitting TRBD1. After removal of 4 bases from V and 5 bases from J, the junction contained 6 bases not matched to a gene. From germline, CDR1 is MNHEY and CDR2 SMNVEV (reference sequence). This CDR3 has 14 amino acids. The CDR3 DNA sequence: TGTGCCAGCAGTTCCACTCGACAGGGGACTGAAGCTTTCTTT. Protein: CASSSTRQGTEAFF.

V is TRBV12-3 or TRBV12-4 and J is TRBJ1-1; D call uncertain. Trimming shortened V by 1 base and J by 8 bases, and 8 bases separated the two germline ends. The CDR3 runs 12 residues. The CDR3 nucleotides read TGTGCCAGCAGTTTAGTACAGCGAGAAGCTTTCTTT. It yields the protein CASSLVQREAFF.

This chain links TRBV3-1 (or the pseudogene TRBV3-2) with TRBJ1-2, with D possibly matching TRBD1 (5 bases). Trimming shortened V by 0 bases and J by 6 bases, and 14 bases separated the two germline ends. The CDR3 spans 15 residues. Per the germline V gene, CDR1 is LGHDT and CDR2 is YNNKEL (reference sequence). Written as DNA, the CDR3 is TGTGCCAGCAGCCAAGATCCAGGGCCAATGAATGGCTACACCTTC. It specifies CASSQDPGPMNGYTF.

This chain links TRBV12-3 or TRBV12-4 with TRBJ1-5, with 8 bases fitting TRBD1. After removal of 6 bases from V and 7 bases from J, the junction contained 5 bases not matched to a gene. CDR3 length: 13 amino acids. Here the CDR3 DNA reads TGTGCCAGCAGCCGCACAGGGGGGCAGCCCCAGCATTTT. It codes for CASSRTGGQPQHF.

V is TRBV7-3 and J is TRBJ1-6, with D possibly matching TRBD1 (6 bases). There are 15 residues in the CDR3. V was pared by 1 base and J by 6 bases, with 10 bases between. Germline V gene data show CDR1 as SGHTA and CDR2 as FQGTGA. The CDR3 bases are TGTGCCAGCAGCTTAATGGGCAGGGGTAATTCACCCCTCCACTTT. As protein: CASSLMGRGNSPLHF.

The chain links TRBV30 to TRBJ1-1; D not certain. The V and J ends lost 4 bases and 1 base respectively, with 10 bases between them. CDR1 and CDR2 from the germline V gene are GTSNPN and SVGIG (reference sequence). The CDR3 has 13 residues. The CDR3 protein is CAWTPRRNTEAFF. The CDR3 DNA reads as TGTGCCTGGACCCCCCGACGGAACACTGAAGCTTTCTTT.

The chain has TRBV7-6 and TRBJ1-2, with TRBD1 matching over 8 bases. The length of the CDR3 is 14 residues. Per germline, CDR1 SGHVS and CDR2 FNYEAQ. V lost 5 bases, J lost 8 bases, and 10 bases stayed unmatched. CDR3 in amino acids: CASSPDDRGWGYTF. CDR3 nucleotides: TGTGCCAGCAGCCCTGATGACAGGGGATGGGGCTACACCTTC.

The chain combines TRBV2 with TRBJ2-1; 9 bases are shared with TRBD2. Trimming removed 8 bases from V and 8 bases from J; junction bases left unmatched: 22. The CDR3 is made up of 18 amino acids. CDR1 is SNHLY, CDR2 FYNNEI, per germline. The CDR3 sequence is CASGLGSGGTVRQDEQFF. For the CDR3, the DNA is TGTGCCAGCGGCCTCGGTAGCGGGGGAACAGTCCGCCAAGATGAGCAGTTCTTC.

V and J are TRBV13 and TRBJ1-3; no clear D gene. CDR1 PRHDT and CDR2 FYEKMQ come from the germline V gene (reference sequence). V lost 1 base, J lost 0 bases, and 7 bases lay in between. This CDR3 is built from 15 residues. CDR3 sequence (DNA): TGTGCCAGCAGCTTAGATAGTAGCTCTGGAAACACCATATATTTT. It codes for CASSLDSSSGNTIYF.

By frequency in the sample, this clone is medium-sized. The V gene is TRBV7-9, the J gene TRBJ2-7; TRBD1 matches at 9 bases. This CDR3 spans 16 amino acids. Germline loops: CDR1 SEHNR, CDR2 FQNEAQ (reference sequence). V shed 2 bases, J shed 4 bases, and the junction held 9 bases outside the gene matches. The CDR3 DNA sequence: TGTGCCAGCAGCTTAACAAGCGGGACAGGGAAATACGAGCAGTACTTC. Translated: CASSLTSGTGKYEQYF.

A few counts support this clone. The J gene is TRBJ2-1, the V gene TRBV19; possible D gene TRBD2, 5 bases. Deletions cut 1 base from V and 1 base from J, with 8 bases between. The CDR3 loop spans 15 amino acids. The germline gives CDR1 LNHDA, CDR2 SQIVND (reference sequence). CDR3 region: CASSIGPGSYNEQFF. Here the CDR3 DNA reads TGTGCCAGTAGTATAGGTCCGGGGTCCTACAATGAGCAGTTCTTC.

The chain combines TRBV7-2 with TRBJ1-1; 8 nucleotides match TRBD1. The V gene's germline CDR1 is SGHTA and CDR2 FQGNSA. Trimming removed 2 bases from V and 0 bases from J; junction bases left unmatched: 2. This CDR3 region has 15 residues. The CDR3 protein is CASSLQGALNTEAFF. The CDR3 nucleotides are TGTGCCAGCAGCTTACAGGGGGCATTGAACACTGAAGCTTTCTTT.

This clone has just one count. This chain uses TRBV5-1 with TRBJ2-5; the D is unclear. Germline assignment: CDR1 SGHRS and CDR2 YFSETQ. V shed 0 bases and J shed 4 bases, with 7 bases lying between them. The CDR3 length is 13 residues. The CDR3 reads CASSLDPGETQYF. The CDR3 DNA reads as TGCGCCAGCAGCTTGGACCCTGGAGAGACCCAGTACTTC. Full variable domain (rest looked up from reference TRBV5-1 and TRBJ2-5): KAGVTQTPRYLIKTRGQQVTLSCSPISGHRSVSWYQQTPGQGLQFLFEYFSETQRNKGNFPGRFSGRQFSNSRSEMNVSTLELGDSALYLCASSLDPGETQYFGPGTRLLVL.

This CDR3 is CSVAKGQLQETQYF. The CDR3 DNA reads as TGCAGCGTGGCCAAAGGACAGTTACAAGAGACCCAGTACTTC. The chain joins TRBV29-1 to TRBJ2-5; D is possibly TRBD1 (6 bases). Germline V gives CDR1 SQVTM, CDR2 ANQGSEA. The V and J ends lost 6 bases and 2 bases respectively, with 16 bases between them. The CDR3 consists of 14 residues.

The chain uses TRBV30 and TRBJ1-2; the D is unclear. Trimming removed 7 bases from V and 4 bases from J, with 16 bases in between. From germline, CDR1 is GTSNPN and CDR2 SVGIG (reference sequence). The CDR3 extends over 13 amino acids. CDR3: CALEGEGSYGYTF. The CDR3, as DNA: TGTGCCTTGGAAGGAGAGGGCTCCTATGGCTACACCTTC.

This chain links TRBV5-6 with TRBJ2-5; 7 nucleotides line up with TRBD1. The V gene's germline CDR1 is SGHDT and CDR2 YYEEEE. CDR3 length: 17 amino acids. The ends lost 2 bases at V and 0 bases at J; junction bases unmatched: 10. CDR3 protein: CASSFWDSRVHQETQYF. In nucleotides, the CDR3 is TGTGCCAGCAGCTTCTGGGACAGCAGGGTGCACCAAGAGACCCAGTACTTC. The whole variable domain, filled in from reference TRBV5-6 and TRBJ2-5, reads DAGVTQSPTHLIKTRGQQVTLRCSPKSGHDTVSWYQQALGQGPQFIFQYYEEEERQRGNFPDRFSGHQFPNYSSELNVNALLLGDSALYLCASSFWDSRVHQETQYFGPGTRLLVL.

V usage is TRBV15 and J usage is TRBJ2-7; D not certain. The CDR3 totals 15 residues. V was shortened by 3 bases and J by 3 bases, with 15 bases between the two germline ends. CDR1 and CDR2 (germline): LNHNV, YYDKDF (reference sequence). The CDR3 sequence: CATSRGISDGYEQYF. CDR3 in DNA: TGTGCCACCAGCAGGGGAATTTCGGACGGCTACGAGCAGTACTTC.

The V call is TRBV30, the J call TRBJ1-1, with D perhaps TRBD1 (6 bases). V was pared by 0 bases and J by 2 bases, with 16 bases between. CDR3 length equals 16 residues. CDR1 is GTSNPN and CDR2 is SVGIG in the germline V gene (reference sequence). CDR3 sequence: CAWSVSYRVDNTEAFF. The DNA for the CDR3 is TGTGCCTGGAGTGTCTCGTACAGGGTAGACAACACTGAAGCTTTCTTT.

This chain links TRBV19 with TRBJ1-5; D remains unclear. CDR3 length: 13 amino acids. Germline V gives CDR1 LNHDA, CDR2 SQIVND (reference sequence). The V end was cut by 6 bases, the J end by 6 bases, with 12 bases between. CDR3 protein: CASSGGSLQPQHF. DNA for the CDR3: TGTGCCAGTAGCGGCGGCTCCCTTCAGCCCCAGCATTTT.

This clone was picked up one time. The chain has TRBV7-8 and TRBJ2-7; D remains unclear. Germline V gene lookup returns CDR1 SGHVS and CDR2 FQNEAQ. CDR3 length equals 12 residues. V dropped 5 bases and J dropped 0 bases, with 5 bases sitting between them. The CDR3 loop is CASSPSSYEQYF. The CDR3 region has the DNA TGTGCCAGCAGCCCAAGCTCCTACGAGCAGTACTTC. The variable domain in full, with the rest retrieved from reference TRBV7-8 and TRBJ2-7, is GAGVSQSPRYKVAKRGQDVALRCDPISGHVSLFWYQQALGQGPEFLTYFQNEAQLDKSGLPSDRFFAERPEGSVSTLKIQRTQQEDSAVYLCASSPSSYEQYFGPGTRLTVT.

As regards this clone: Within the sample, other DNA sequences also encode this same CDR3. For the CDR3, the DNA is TGTGCCAGCAGCTTGGGGCAGGGTACCTACAATGAGCAGTTCTTC. As protein: CASSLGQGTYNEQFF. The chain has TRBV5-8 and TRBJ2-1; a possible D gene is TRBD1 (5 bases). Germline CDR1 is SGHTS and CDR2 is YDEGEE. V dropped 0 bases and J dropped 2 bases, with 9 bases sitting between them. This CDR3 has 15 amino acids.

The chain joins TRBV7-2 to TRBJ1-1; tentative D call: TRBD1 (5 bases). The germline CDR1 and CDR2 sequences are SGHTA and FQGNSA. V lost 4 bases and J 4 bases, leaving 10 bases between the germline ends. The CDR3 runs 13 residues. CDR3 DNA sequence: TGTGCCAGCAGCTCCCTGACAGCCACTGAAGCTTTCTTT. It codes for CASSSLTATEAFF.

The chain combines TRBV25-1 with TRBJ1-2; no definite D call. The CDR3 loop spans 14 amino acids. Germline CDR1 is MGHDK and CDR2 is SYGVNS. V was clipped by 3 bases and J by 0 bases, with 8 bases between them. The CDR3 protein is CASSDTKPNYGYTF. For the CDR3, the DNA is TGTGCCAGCAGTGACACAAAACCTAACTATGGCTACACCTTC.